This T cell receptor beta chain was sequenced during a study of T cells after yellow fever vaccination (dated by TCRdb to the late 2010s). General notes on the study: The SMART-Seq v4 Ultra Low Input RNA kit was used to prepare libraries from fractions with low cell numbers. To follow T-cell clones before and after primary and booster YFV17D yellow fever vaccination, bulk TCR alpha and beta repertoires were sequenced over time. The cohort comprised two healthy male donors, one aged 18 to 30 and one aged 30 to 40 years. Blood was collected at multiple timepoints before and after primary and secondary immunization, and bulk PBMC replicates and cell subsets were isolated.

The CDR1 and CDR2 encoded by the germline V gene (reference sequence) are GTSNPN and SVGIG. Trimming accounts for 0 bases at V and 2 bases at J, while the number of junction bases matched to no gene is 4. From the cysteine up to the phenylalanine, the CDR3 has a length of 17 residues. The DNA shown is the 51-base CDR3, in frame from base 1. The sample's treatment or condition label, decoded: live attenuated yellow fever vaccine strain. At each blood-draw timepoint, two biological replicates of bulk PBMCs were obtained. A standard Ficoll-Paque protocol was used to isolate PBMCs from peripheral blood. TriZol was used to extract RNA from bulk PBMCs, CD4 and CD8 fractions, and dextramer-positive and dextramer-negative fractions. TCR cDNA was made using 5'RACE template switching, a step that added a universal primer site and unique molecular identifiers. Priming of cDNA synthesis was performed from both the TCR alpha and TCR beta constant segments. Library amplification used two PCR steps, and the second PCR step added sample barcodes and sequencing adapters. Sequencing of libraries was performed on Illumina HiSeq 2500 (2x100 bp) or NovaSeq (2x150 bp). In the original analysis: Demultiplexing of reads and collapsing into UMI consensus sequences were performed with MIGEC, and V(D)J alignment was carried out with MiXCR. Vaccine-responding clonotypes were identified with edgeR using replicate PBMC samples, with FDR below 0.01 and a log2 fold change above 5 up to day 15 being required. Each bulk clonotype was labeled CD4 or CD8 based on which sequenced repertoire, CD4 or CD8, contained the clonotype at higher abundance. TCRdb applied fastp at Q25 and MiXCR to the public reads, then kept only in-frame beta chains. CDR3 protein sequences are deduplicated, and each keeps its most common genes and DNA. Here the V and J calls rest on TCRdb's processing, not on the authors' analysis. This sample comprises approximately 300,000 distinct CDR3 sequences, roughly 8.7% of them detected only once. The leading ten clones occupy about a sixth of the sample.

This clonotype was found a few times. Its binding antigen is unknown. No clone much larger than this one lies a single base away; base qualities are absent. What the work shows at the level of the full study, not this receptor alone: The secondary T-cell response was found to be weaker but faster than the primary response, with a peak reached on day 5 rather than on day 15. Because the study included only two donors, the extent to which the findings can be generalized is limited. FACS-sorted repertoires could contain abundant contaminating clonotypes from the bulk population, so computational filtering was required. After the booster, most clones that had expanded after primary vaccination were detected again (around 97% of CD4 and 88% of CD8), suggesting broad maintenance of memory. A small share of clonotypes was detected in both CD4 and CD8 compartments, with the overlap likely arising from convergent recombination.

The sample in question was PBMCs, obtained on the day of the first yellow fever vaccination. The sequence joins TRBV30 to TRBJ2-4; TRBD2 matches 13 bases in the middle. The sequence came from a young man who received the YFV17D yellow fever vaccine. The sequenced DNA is TGTGCCTGGAGTGTACTAGCGGGGGGGCGGTCCAAAAACATTCAGTACTTC. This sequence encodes CAWSVLAGGRSKNIQYF.